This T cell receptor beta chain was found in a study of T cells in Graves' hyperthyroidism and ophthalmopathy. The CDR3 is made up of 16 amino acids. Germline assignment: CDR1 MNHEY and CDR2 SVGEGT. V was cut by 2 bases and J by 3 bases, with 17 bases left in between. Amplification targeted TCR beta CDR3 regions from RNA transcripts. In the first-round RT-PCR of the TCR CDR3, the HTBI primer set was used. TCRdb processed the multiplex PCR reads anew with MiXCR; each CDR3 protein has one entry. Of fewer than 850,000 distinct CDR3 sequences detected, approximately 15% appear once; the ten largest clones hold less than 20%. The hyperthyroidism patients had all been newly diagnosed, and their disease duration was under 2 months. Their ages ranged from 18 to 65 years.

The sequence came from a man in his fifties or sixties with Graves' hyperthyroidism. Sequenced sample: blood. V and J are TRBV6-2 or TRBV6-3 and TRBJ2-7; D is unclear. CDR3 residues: CASSYPPSRQSYEQYF. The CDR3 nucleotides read TGTGCCAGCAGTTACCCCCCCTCACGCCAAAGCTACGAGCAGTACTTC.